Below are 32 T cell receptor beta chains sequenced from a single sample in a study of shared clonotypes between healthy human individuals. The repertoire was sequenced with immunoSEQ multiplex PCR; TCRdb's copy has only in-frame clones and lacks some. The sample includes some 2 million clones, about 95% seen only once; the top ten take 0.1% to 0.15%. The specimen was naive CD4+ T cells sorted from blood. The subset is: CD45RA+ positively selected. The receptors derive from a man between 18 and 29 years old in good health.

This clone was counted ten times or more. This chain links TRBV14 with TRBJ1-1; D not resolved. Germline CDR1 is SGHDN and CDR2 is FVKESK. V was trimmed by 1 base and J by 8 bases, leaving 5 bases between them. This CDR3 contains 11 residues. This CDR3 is CASSQASEAFF. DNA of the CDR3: TGTGCCAGCAGCCAAGCAAGCGAAGCTTTCTTT.

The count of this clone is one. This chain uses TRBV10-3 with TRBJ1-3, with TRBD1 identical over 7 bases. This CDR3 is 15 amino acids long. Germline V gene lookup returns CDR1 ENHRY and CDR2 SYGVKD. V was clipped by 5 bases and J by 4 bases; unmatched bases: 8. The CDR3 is CAISFAGGNGNTIYF. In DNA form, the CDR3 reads TGTGCCATCAGTTTCGCAGGGGGGAACGGAAACACCATATATTTT.

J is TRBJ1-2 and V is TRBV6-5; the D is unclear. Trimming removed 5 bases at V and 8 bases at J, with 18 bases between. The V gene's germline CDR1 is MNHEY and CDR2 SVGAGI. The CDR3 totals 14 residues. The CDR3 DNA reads TGTGCCAGCAGTAATGTCGGCACAACAGCGGGCTACACCTTC. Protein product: CASSNVGTTAGYTF.

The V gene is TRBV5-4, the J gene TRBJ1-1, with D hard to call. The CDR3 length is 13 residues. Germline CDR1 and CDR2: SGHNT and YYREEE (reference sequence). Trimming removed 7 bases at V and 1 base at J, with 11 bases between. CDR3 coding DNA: TGTGCCAGCCGGCGGGAGGAGAACACTGAAGCTTTCTTT. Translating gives CASRREENTEAFF.

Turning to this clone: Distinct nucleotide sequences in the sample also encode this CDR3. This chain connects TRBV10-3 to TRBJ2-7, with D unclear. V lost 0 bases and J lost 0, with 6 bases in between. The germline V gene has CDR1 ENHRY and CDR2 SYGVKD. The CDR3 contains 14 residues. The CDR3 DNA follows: TGTGCCATCAGTGAGTCGACTGGCTCCTACGAGCAGTACTTC. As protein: CAISESTGSYEQYF.

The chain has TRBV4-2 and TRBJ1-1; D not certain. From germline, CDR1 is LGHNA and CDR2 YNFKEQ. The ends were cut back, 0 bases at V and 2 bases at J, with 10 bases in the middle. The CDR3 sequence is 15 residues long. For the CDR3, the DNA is TGTGCCAGCAGCCAAGATCTACGGACCAACACTGAAGCTTTCTTT. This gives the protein CASSQDLRTNTEAFF.

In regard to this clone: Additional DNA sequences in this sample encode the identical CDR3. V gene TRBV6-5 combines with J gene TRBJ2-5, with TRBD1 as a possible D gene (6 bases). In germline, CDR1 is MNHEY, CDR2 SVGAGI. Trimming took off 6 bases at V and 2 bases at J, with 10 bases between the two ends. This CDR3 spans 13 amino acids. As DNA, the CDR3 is TGTGCCAGCAGGACGGGGACACAAGAGACCCAGTACTTC. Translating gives CASRTGTQETQYF.

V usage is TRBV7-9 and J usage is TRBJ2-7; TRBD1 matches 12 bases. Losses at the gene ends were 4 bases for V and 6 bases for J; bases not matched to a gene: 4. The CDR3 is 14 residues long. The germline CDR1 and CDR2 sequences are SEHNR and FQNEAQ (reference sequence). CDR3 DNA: TGTGCCAGCAGCTCGGGACAGGGGGCCGGCGAGCAGTACTTC. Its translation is CASSSGQGAGEQYF.

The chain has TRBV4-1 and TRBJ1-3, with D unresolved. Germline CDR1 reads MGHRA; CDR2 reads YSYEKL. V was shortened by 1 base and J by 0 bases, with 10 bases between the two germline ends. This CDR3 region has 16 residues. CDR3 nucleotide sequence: TGCGCCAGCAGCCAAGTAGGGCTACCCTCTGGAAACACCATATATTTT. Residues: CASSQVGLPSGNTIYF.

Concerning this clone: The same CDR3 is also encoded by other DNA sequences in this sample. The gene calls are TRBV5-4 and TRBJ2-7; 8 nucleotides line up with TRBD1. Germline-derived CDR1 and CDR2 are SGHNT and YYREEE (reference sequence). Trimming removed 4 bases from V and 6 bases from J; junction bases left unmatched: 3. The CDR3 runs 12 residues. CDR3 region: CASSTDRVEQYF. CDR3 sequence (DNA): TGTGCCAGCAGCACGGACAGGGTCGAGCAGTACTTC.

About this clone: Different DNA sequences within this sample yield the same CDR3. CDR3 sequence reads: CASSFRDRGNSPLHF. CDR3 nucleotides: TGTGCCAGCAGCTTCCGGGACAGGGGAAATTCACCCCTCCACTTT. The rearrangement joins TRBV9 to TRBJ1-6; 10 bases are shared with TRBD1. With V trimmed by 4 bases and J by 7 bases, 5 bases remained unmatched. Germline lookup yields CDR1 SGDLS and CDR2 YYNGEE. The length of the CDR3 is 15 residues.

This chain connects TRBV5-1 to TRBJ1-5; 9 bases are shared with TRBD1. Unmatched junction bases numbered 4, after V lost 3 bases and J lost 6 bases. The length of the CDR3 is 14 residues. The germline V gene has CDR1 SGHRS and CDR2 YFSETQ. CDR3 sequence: CASSYGQGTQPQHF. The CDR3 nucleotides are TGCGCCAGCAGCTACGGACAGGGGACTCAGCCCCAGCATTTT.

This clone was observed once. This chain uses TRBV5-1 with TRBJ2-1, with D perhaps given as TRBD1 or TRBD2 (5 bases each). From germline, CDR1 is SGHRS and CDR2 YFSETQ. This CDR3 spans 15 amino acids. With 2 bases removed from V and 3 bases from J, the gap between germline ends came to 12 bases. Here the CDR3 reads CASSFGGQGYNEQFF. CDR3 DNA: TGCGCCAGCAGCTTTGGAGGACAAGGCTACAATGAGCAGTTCTTC.

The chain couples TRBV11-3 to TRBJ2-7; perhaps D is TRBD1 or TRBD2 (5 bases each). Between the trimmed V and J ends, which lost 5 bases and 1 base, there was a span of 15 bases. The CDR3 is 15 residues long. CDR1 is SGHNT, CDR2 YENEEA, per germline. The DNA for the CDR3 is TGTGCCAGCAGCCCCACCGGGACCGCATCCTACGAGCAGTACTTC. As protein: CASSPTGTASYEQYF.

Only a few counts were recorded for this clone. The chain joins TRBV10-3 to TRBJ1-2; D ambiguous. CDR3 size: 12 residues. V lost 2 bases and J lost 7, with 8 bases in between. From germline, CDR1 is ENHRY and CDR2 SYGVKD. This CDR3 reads CAISEMEGGYTF. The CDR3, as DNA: TGTGCCATCAGTGAGATGGAGGGTGGCTACACCTTC.

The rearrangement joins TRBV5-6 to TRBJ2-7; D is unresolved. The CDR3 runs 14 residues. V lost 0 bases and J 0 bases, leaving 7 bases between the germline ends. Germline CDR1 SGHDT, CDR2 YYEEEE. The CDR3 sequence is CASSLAGNSYEQYF. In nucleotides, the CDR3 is TGTGCCAGCAGCTTGGCCGGCAACTCCTACGAGCAGTACTTC.

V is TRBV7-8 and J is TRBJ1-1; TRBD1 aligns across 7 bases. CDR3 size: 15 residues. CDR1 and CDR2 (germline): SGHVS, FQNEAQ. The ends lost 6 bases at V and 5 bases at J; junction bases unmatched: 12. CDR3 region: CASRKTGVEGTEAFF. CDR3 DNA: TGTGCCAGCAGGAAAACAGGGGTCGAGGGGACTGAAGCTTTCTTT.

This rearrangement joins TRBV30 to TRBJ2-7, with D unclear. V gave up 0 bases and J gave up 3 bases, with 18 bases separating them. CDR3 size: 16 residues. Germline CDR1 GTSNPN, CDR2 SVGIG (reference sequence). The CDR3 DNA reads TGTGCCTGGAGTGTCCTCAATTTTGCCAGGAACTACGAGCAGTACTTC. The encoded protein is CAWSVLNFARNYEQYF.

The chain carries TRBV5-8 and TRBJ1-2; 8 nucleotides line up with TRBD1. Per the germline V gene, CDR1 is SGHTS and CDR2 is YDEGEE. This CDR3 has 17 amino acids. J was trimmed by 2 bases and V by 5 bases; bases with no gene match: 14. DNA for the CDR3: TGTGCCAGCAGTTCCCGATTTAGACAGGGGAGGAACTATGGCTACACCTTC. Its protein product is CASSSRFRQGRNYGYTF.

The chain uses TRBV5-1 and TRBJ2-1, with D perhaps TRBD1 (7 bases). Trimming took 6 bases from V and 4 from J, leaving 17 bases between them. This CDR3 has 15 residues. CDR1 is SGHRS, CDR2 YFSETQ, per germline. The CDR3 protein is CASNNQGGAYNEQFF. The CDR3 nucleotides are TGCGCCAGCAACAATCAGGGGGGCGCTTACAATGAGCAGTTCTTC.

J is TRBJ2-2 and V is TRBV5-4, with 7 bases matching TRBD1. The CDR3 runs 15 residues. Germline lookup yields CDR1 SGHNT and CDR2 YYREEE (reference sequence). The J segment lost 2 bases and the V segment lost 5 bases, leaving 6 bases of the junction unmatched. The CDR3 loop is CASRTGTANTGELFF. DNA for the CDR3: TGTGCCAGCAGAACCGGGACAGCTAACACCGGGGAGCTGTTTTTT.

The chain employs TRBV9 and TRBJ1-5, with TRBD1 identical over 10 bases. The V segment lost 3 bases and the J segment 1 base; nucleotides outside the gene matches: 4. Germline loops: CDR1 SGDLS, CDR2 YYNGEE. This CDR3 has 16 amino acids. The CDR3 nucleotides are TGTGCCAGCAGCGCCGGGACAGGGGACAGCAATCAGCCCCAGCATTTT. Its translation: CASSAGTGDSNQPQHF. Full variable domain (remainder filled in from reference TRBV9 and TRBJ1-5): DSGVTQTPKHLITATGQRVTLRCSPRSGDLSVYWYQQSLDQGLQFLIQYYNGEERAKGNILERFSAQQFPDLHSELNLSSLELGDSALYFCASSAGTGDSNQPQHFGDGTRLSIL.

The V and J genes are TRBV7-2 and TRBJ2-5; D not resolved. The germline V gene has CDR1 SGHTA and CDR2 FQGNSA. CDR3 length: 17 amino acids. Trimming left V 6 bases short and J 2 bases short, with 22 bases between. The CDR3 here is CASSRLLAPGYQETQYF. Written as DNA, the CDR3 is TGTGCCAGCAGTCGCCTCCTGGCCCCCGGCTATCAAGAGACCCAGTACTTC. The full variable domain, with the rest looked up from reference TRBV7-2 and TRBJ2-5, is GAGVSQSPSNKVTEKGKDVELRCDPISGHTALYWYRQSLGQGLEFLIYFQGNSAPDKSGLPSDRFSAERTGGSVSTLTIQRTQQEDSAVYLCASSRLLAPGYQETQYFGPGTRLLVL.

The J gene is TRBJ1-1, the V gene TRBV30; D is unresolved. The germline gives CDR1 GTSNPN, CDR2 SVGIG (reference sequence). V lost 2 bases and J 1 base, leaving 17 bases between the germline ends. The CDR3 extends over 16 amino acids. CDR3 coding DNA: TGTGCCTGGAGTCCCGGGAGACTAGGCGGGAACACTGAAGCTTTCTTT. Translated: CAWSPGRLGGNTEAFF.

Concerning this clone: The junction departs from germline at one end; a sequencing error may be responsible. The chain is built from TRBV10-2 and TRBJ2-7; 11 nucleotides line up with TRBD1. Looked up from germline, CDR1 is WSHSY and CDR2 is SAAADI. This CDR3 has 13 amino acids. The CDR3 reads CAISWTGGREQYF. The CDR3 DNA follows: TGTGCCATCAGTTGGACAGGGGGCCGCGAGCAGTACTTC.

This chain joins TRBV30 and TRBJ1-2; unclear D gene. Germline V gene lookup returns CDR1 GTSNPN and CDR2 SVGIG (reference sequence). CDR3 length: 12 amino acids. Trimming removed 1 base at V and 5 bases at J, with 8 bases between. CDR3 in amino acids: CAWSGTQYGYTF. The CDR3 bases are TGTGCCTGGAGTGGGACGCAGTATGGCTACACCTTC.

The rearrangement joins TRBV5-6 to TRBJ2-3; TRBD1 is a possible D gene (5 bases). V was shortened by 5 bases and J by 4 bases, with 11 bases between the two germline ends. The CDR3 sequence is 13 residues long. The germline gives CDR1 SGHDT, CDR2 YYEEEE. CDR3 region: CASRVRVPDTQYF. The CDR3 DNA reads TGTGCCAGCAGGGTCAGGGTCCCAGATACGCAGTATTTT.

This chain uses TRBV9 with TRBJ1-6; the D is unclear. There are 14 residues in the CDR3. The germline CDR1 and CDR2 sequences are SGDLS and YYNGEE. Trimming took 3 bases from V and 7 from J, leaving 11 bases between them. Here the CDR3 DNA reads TGTGCCAGCAGCGGTGGTACGTGGAATTCACCCCTCCACTTT. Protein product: CASSGGTWNSPLHF.

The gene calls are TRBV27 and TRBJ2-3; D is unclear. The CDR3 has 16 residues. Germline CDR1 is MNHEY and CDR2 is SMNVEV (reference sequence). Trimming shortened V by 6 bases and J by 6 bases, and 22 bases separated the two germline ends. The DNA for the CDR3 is TGTGCCAGCAGCCCCCTGGAACAGATATCGGGCGATACGCAGTATTTT. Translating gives CASSPLEQISGDTQYF.

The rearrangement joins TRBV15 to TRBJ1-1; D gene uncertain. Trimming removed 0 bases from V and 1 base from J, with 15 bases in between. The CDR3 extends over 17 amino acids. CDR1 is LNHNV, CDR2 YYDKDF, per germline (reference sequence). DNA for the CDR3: TGTGCCACCAGCAGAGATCTTATGGGAAGTGCGAACACTGAAGCTTTCTTT. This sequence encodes CATSRDLMGSANTEAFF.

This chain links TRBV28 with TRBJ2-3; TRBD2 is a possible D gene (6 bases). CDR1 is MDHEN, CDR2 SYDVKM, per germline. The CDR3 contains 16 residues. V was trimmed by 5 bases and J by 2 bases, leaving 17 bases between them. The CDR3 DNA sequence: TGTGCCAGCAGTCTGCCATACGGGGGAAACACAGATACGCAGTATTTT. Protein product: CASSLPYGGNTDTQYF.

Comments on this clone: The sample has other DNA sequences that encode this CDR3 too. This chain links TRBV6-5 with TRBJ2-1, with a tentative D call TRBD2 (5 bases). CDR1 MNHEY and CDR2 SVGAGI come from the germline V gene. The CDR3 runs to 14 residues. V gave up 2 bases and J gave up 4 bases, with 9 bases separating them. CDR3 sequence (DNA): TGTGCCAGCAGTTACAGGACTGCTTACAATGAGCAGTTCTTC. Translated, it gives CASSYRTAYNEQFF.